The present T cell receptor (beta chain) was sequenced within a study of OX40 agonist ivuxolimab in advanced cancers. Study details: Cohort: approximately 83% men, mean age roughly 60, aged roughly 20 to 79.

TCRdb's copy holds only in-frame clones and misses some; the assay was immunoSEQ multiplex PCR. The data contain about 110,000 clones, roughly 90% of them seen just once; the ten biggest clones take up approximately 1.1%. Points from the study as a whole: Averaging showed that CD8+ T cells had more expanded clones than CD4+ did.

Concerning this clone itself: What it binds is not known.

Germline assignment: CDR1 LNHDA and CDR2 SQIVND (reference sequence). The CDR3 is 15 residues long. V lost 3 bases and J lost 4; bases outside the gene matches: 6. Sequences were derived from CD4+ or CD8+ T cells sorted from blood, sampled in a trial of the OX40 agonist ivuxolimab. The genes are TRBV19 and TRBJ2-1, with 7 bases identical to TRBD2. This clonotype was obtained from an adult with an advanced solid tumor such as melanoma, head and neck, liver or kidney cancer. CDR3 bases: TGTGCCAGTAGTATGGATGCGGGAGCTTACAATGAGCAGTTCTTC. Protein: CASSMDAGAYNEQFF. Combining the CDR3 with reference TRBV19 and TRBJ2-1 gives the whole variable domain DGGITQSPKYLFRKEGQNVTLSCEQNLNHDAMYWYRQDPGQGLRLIYYSQIVNDFQKGDIAEGYSVSREKKESFPLTVTSAQKNPTAFYLCASSMDAGAYNEQFFGPGTRLTVL.